One and the same sample provided the 4 T cell receptor beta chains below, sequenced in a study of graft-versus-host responses after intestinal transplantation listed by TCRdb under 2021. What this sample's time point label stands for: cells obtained before transplantation from donor or recipient. Library method: the immunoSEQ multiplex PCR assay. TCRdb re-hosts the immuneACCESS table, in-frame sequences only. Its copies lack some clones; in the studies checked, an unresolved V gene accounts for under half of them, and the cause for the rest is not known. The sample includes under 150,000 clones, with around nine tenths observed a single time. The ten biggest clones cover over 0.15% of the sample. No antigens are known for them. Source: unstimulated CD4+ T cells sorted from spleen or lymph node cells, taken before intestinal transplant. The receptor set was obtained from a human donor who received an intestinal transplant.

The DNA for the CDR3 is TGTGCCAGCTCACGAACCGGGGGGGCCCGGGGAGAGACCCAGTACTTC. Amino acids: CASSRTGGARGETQYF. V gene TRBV18 combines with J gene TRBJ2-5; 8 positions match TRBD2. With 4 bases clipped from V and 4 bases from J, the junction kept 11 bases outside the gene matches. Germline loops: CDR1 KGHSH, CDR2 LQKENI. The CDR3 loop spans 16 amino acids.

The CDR3 coding sequence is TGTGCCATCAGTGAGTCACAGGGCTCCTACAATGAGCAGTTCTTC. It yields the protein CAISESQGSYNEQFF. The chain combines TRBV10-3 with TRBJ2-1, with D perhaps matching TRBD1 (6 bases). The CDR3 runs to 15 residues. The germline CDR1 and CDR2 sequences are ENHRY and SYGVKD. V dropped 0 bases and J dropped 0 bases, with 6 bases sitting between them.

This clone is a singleton in its sample. The chain is built from TRBV21-1 and TRBJ2-7. TRBV21-1 is designated a pseudogene. There are 15 residues in the CDR3. CDR3 protein: CASSKGPVRPYEQYF. CDR3 coding DNA: TGTGCCAGCAGCAAAGGTCCAGTTCGACCCTACGAGCAGTACTTC.

This chain uses TRBV10-3 with TRBJ1-2; 8 bases fit TRBD1. The germline CDR1 and CDR2 sequences are ENHRY and SYGVKD. The length of the CDR3 is 17 residues. Trimming at V came to 0 bases and at J to 2 bases, leaving 8 bases not matched to a gene. The CDR3 loop is CAISESTGGLPNYGYTF. The CDR3 DNA sequence: TGTGCCATCAGTGAGTCAACAGGGGGACTTCCGAACTATGGCTACACCTTC.